Below are 11 T cell receptor beta chains sequenced from a single sample in a study of T cell changes during pregnancy in multiple sclerosis. Assay used: immunoSEQ multiplex PCR; TCRdb lists only in-frame clones, some missing. Seen here are approximately 88,000 clones, 85% to 95% observed once, and the top ten hold approximately 4.7%. Sequences were derived from peripheral blood, sampled in the first trimester of pregnancy. Receptor source: a female donor with multiple sclerosis, enrolled in a pregnancy study.

This clone was counted once. The rearrangement uses TRBV4-1 and TRBJ1-2; 9 bases are a match to TRBD1. The V segment lost 6 bases and the J segment 3 bases; nucleotides outside the gene matches: 8. This CDR3 contains 15 residues. Germline V gives CDR1 MGHRA, CDR2 YSYEKL. The CDR3 sequence: CASRNNRGRDYGYTF. Written as DNA, the CDR3 is TGCGCCAGCAGAAACAACAGGGGGCGAGACTATGGCTACACCTTC.

The rearrangement uses TRBV9 and TRBJ2-3; perhaps TRBD2 as D (6 bases). This CDR3 is built from 17 residues. V was trimmed by 0 bases and J by 6 bases, leaving 20 bases between them. CDR1 and CDR2 from the germline V gene are SGDLS and YYNGEE. CDR3 coding DNA: TGTGCCAGCAGCGTAGTACCTGGTGCGGGGCCCGATGATACGCAGTATTTT. Its translation is CASSVVPGAGPDDTQYF.

V and J are TRBV18 and TRBJ1-4; D gene ambiguous. The length of the CDR3 is 17 residues. V lost 0 bases, J lost 0 bases, and 11 bases lay in between. Germline-derived CDR1 and CDR2 are KGHSH and LQKENI. The CDR3 nucleotides read TGTGCCAGCTCACCACCCAACAGAGATGCAACTAATGAAAAACTGTTTTTT. The encoded protein is CASSPPNRDATNEKLFF.

The J gene is TRBJ2-1, the V gene TRBV2; maybe TRBD1 (6 bases). The CDR3 extends over 13 amino acids. V was pared by 6 bases and J by 0 bases, with 6 bases between. CDR1 is SNHLY and CDR2 is FYNNEI in the germline V gene. The CDR3 DNA reads as TGTGCCAGCAGAGGGGGCTCCTACAATGAGCAGTTCTTC. Translating gives CASRGGSYNEQFF.

This clone was found once. The CDR3 loop reads CARGCRGGASGNTIYF. Here the CDR3 DNA reads TGCGCCAGGGGATGTAGGGGGGGGGCCTCTGGAAACACCATATATTTT. The chain employs TRBV10-1 and TRBJ1-3; D might be TRBD1 (6 bases). The CDR3 extends over 16 amino acids. The V end lost 9 bases, the J end lost 0 bases, and 18 bases lay between the germline ends. Germline assignment: CDR1 WNHNN and CDR2 SYGVQD (reference sequence).

This sequence joins TRBV29-1 and TRBJ1-1; 9 bases align to TRBD1. Germline V CDR1 and CDR2: SQVTM, ANQGSEA. The CDR3 extends over 10 amino acids. J was trimmed by 11 bases and V by 7 bases; bases with no gene match: 5. The CDR3 here is CSGQGVEAFF. The CDR3 DNA is TGCAGCGGACAGGGGGTTGAGGCTTTCTTT. Drawing the rest from reference TRBV29-1 and TRBJ1-1, the complete variable domain is SAVISQKPSRDICQRGTSLTIQCQVDSQVTMMFWYRQQPGQSLTLIATANQGSEATYESGFVIDKFPISRPNLTFSTLTVSNMSPEDSSIYLCSGQGVEAFFGQGTRLTVV.

The chain carries TRBV5-1 and TRBJ2-7; possible D gene TRBD1, 6 bases. Germline loops: CDR1 SGHRS, CDR2 YFSETQ. This CDR3 is 12 amino acids long. V shed 7 bases and J shed 5 bases, with 13 bases lying between them. The CDR3 here is CASSRGINEQYF. In nucleotides, the CDR3 is TGCGCCAGCTCCAGGGGAATCAACGAGCAGTACTTC.

The V call is TRBV10-3, the J call TRBJ2-2; 8 bases agree with TRBD1. Germline trimming cut 6 bases from V and 6 bases from J; bases unmatched to any gene: 6. CDR1 and CDR2 from the germline V gene are ENHRY and SYGVKD. The CDR3 runs 14 residues. Here the CDR3 reads CAISWTGSPGELFF. In nucleotides, the CDR3 is TGTGCCATCAGCTGGACAGGGAGCCCCGGGGAGCTGTTTTTT.

The V and J genes are TRBV19 and TRBJ2-3; 7 bases align to TRBD2. This CDR3 has 14 residues. Germline lookup yields CDR1 LNHDA and CDR2 SQIVND (reference sequence). Trimming removed 6 bases from V and 6 bases from J; junction bases left unmatched: 9. The CDR3 here is CASRGGLTHDTQYF. The CDR3 DNA reads TGTGCCAGTAGGGGGGGACTAACACACGATACGCAGTATTTT.

CDR3 DNA sequence: TGTGCCAGCAGAACAGGGACCGGGGCCAACGTCCTGACTTTC. It specifies CASRTGTGANVLTF. The chain uses TRBV6-1 and TRBJ2-6; the D gene is possibly TRBD1 (6 bases). The ends were cut back, 6 bases at V and 4 bases at J, with 10 bases in the middle. CDR1 MNHNS and CDR2 SASEGT come from the germline V gene. This CDR3 comprises 14 residues.

V gene TRBV19 combines with J gene TRBJ2-2; TRBD2 is a possible D gene (6 bases). The V end lost 6 bases, the J end lost 1 base, and 9 bases lay between the germline ends. Germline assignment: CDR1 LNHDA and CDR2 SQIVND (reference sequence). This CDR3 is 14 amino acids long. The CDR3: CASRGGVNTGELFF. The CDR3 nucleotides read TGTGCCAGTAGAGGCGGGGTGAACACCGGGGAGCTGTTTTTT.